This T cell receptor (beta chain) is from a study of shared clonotypes between healthy human individuals. This CDR3 contains 13 residues. V shed 4 bases and J shed 2 bases, with 9 bases lying between them. Germline V gene lookup returns CDR1 SGDLS and CDR2 YYNGEE. The table came from immunoSEQ multiplex PCR; TCRdb's copy has only in-frame clones and leaves some out. The data hold a few million clones, with more than 85% observed a single time. Sequencing was carried out using naive CD4+ T cells from PBMCs. Subset in this sample: CD45RA+ positively selected. This TCR was sampled from a man in his late teens or twenties in good health. Some clones in this sample may be carry-over from other donors' samples. The chain carries TRBV9 and TRBJ2-5, with D possibly being TRBD2 (6 bases). DNA of the CDR3: TGTGCCAGCAGCCGGAGGGGACAAGAGACCCAGTACTTC. Its protein product is CASSRRGQETQYF.